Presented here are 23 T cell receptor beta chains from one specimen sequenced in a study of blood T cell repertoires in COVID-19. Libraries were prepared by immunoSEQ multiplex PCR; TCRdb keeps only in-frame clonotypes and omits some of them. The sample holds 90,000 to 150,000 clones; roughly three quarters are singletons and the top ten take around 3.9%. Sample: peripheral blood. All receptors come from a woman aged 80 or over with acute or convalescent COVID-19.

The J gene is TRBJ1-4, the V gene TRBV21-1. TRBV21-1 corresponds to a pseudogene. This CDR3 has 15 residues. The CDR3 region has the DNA TGTGCCAGCAGCAAGGCCCGGGACTTAAATGAAAAACTGTTTTTT. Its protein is CASSKARDLNEKLFF.

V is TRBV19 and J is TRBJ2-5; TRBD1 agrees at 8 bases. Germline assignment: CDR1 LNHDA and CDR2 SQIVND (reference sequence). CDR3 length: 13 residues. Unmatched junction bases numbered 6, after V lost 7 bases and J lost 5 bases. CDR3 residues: CASTQGAGETQYF. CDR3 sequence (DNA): TGTGCCAGTACCCAGGGGGCGGGGGAGACCCAGTACTTC.

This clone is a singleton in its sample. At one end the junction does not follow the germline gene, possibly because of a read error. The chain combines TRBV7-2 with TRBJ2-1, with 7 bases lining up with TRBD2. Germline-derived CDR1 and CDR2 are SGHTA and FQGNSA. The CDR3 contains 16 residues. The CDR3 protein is CASSSSGGRSSNEQFF. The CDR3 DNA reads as TGTGCCAGCAGCTCCTCGGGCGGGAGATCCTCCAATGAGCAGTTCTTC. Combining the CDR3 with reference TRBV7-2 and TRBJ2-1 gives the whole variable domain GAGVSQSPSNKVTEKGKDVELRCDPISGHTALYWYRQSLGQGLEFLIYFQGNSAPDKSGLPSDRFSAERTGGSVSTLTIQRTQQEDSAVYLCASSSSGGRSSNEQFFGPGTRLTVL.

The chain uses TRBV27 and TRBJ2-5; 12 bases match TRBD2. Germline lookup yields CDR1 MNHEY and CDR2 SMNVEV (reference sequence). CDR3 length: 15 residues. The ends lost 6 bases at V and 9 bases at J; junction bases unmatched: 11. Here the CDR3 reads CASSRTSGATTAQYF. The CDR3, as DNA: TGTGCCAGCAGCAGGACTAGCGGGGCGACTACGGCCCAGTACTTC.

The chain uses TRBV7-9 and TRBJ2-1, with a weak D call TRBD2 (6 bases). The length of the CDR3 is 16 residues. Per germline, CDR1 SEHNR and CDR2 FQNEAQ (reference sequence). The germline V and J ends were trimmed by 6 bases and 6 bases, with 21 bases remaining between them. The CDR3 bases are TGTGCCAGCAGTTCCCCTGGCGGGACCAACAGCAATGAGCAGTTCTTC. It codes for CASSSPGGTNSNEQFF.

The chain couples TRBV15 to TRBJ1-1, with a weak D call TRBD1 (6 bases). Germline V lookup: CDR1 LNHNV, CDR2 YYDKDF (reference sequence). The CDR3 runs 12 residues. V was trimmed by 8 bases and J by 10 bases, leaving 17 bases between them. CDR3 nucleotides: TGTGCCACCCGAGAGGGAACCAGGGGAGCTTTCTTT. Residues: CATREGTRGAFF.

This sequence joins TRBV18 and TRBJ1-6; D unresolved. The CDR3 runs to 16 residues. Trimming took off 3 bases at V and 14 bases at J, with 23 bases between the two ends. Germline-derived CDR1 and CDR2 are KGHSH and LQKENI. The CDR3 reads CASSPDAGVGGGTLHF. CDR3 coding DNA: TGTGCCAGCTCACCGGACGCGGGCGTTGGTGGTGGGACCCTCCACTTT.

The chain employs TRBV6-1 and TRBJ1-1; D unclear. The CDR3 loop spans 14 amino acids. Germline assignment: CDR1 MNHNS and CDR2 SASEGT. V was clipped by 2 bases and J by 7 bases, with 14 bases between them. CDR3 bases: TGTGCCAGCAGTGAATTATCCCGGGTCGGTGAAGCTTTCTTT. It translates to CASSELSRVGEAFF.

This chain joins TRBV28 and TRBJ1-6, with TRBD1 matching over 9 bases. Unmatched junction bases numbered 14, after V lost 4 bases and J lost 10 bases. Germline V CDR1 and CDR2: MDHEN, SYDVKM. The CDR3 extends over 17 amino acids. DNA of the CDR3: TGTGCCAGCAGTTACCCCCTTTCCGGGACAGGGCAATCACCCCTCCACTTT. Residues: CASSYPLSGTGQSPLHF.

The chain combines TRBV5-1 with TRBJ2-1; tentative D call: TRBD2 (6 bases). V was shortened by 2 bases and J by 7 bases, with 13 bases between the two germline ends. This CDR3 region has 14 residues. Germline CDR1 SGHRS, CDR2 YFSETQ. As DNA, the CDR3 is TGCGCCAGCAGCTTCGGGGGAACGGGAAATGAGCAGTTCTTC. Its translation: CASSFGGTGNEQFF.

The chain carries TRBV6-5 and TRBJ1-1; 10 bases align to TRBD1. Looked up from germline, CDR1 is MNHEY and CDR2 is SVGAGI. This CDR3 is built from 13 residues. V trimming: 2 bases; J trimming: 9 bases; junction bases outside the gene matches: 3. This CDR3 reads CASSYRTGGKAFF. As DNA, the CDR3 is TGTGCCAGCAGTTACCGGACAGGGGGTAAAGCTTTCTTT.

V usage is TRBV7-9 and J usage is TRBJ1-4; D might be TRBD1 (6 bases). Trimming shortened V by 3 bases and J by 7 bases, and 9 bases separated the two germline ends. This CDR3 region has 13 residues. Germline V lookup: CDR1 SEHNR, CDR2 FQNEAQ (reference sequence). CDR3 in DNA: TGTGCCAGCAGCTTCGGGGGGGCTGAAAAACTGTTTTTT. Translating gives CASSFGGAEKLFF.

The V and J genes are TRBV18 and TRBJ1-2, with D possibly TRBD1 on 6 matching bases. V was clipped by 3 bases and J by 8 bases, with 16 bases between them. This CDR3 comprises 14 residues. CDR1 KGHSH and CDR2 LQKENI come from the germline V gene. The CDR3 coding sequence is TGTGCCAGCTCACCCGTTGGACAGTCCGGAGGCTACACCTTC. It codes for CASSPVGQSGGYTF.

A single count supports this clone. For the CDR3, the DNA is TGTGCCAGCTCACCGAGCGGCACGCAAGAGACCCAGTACTTC. Translation: CASSPSGTQETQYF. V gene TRBV18 combines with J gene TRBJ2-5; possible D gene TRBD2, 5 bases. Germline CDR1 is KGHSH and CDR2 is LQKENI. CDR3 length: 14 residues. The ends were cut back, 3 bases at V and 2 bases at J, with 10 bases in the middle.

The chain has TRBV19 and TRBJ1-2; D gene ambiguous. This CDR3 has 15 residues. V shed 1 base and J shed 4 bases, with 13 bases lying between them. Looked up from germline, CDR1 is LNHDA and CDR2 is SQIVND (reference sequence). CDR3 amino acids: CASSIGQQPFYGYTF. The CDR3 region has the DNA TGTGCCAGTAGTATAGGTCAACAGCCCTTCTATGGCTACACCTTC.

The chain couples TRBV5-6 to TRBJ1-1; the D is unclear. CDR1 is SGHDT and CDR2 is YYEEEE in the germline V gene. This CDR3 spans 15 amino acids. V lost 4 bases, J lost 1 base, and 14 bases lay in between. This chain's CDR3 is CASSRPGSQNTEAFF. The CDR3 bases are TGTGCCAGCAGCCGTCCCGGGAGCCAGAACACTGAAGCTTTCTTT.

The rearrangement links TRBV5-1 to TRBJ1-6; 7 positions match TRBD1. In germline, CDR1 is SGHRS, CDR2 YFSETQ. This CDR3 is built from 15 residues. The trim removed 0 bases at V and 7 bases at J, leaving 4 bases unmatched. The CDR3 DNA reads TGCGCCAGCAGCTTGGCCGTACAGGGGAATTCACCCCTCCACTTT. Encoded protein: CASSLAVQGNSPLHF. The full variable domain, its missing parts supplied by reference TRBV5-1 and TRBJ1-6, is KAGVTQTPRYLIKTRGQQVTLSCSPISGHRSVSWYQQTPGQGLQFLFEYFSETQRNKGNFPGRFSGRQFSNSRSEMNVSTLELGDSALYLCASSLAVQGNSPLHFGNGTRLTVT.

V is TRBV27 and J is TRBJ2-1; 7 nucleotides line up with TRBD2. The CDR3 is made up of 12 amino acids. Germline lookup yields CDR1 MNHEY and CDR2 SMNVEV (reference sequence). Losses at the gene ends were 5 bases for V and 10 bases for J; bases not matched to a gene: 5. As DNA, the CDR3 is TGTGCCAGCAGTCCTCAGCGGGGCGAGCAGTTCTTC. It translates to CASSPQRGEQFF.

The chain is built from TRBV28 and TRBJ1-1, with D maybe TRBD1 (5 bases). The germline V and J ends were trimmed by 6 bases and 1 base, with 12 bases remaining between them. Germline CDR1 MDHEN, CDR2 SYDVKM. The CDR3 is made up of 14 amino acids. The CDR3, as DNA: TGTGCCAGCAGGCGGCGGGGGTGGAACACTGAAGCTTTCTTT. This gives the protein CASRRRGWNTEAFF.

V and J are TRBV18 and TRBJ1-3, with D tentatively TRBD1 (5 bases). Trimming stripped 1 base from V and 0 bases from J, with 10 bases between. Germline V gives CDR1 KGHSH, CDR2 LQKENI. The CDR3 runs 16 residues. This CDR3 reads CASSPRGGSSGNTIYF. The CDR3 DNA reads TGTGCCAGCTCACCACGGGGGGGAAGCTCTGGAAACACCATATATTTT.

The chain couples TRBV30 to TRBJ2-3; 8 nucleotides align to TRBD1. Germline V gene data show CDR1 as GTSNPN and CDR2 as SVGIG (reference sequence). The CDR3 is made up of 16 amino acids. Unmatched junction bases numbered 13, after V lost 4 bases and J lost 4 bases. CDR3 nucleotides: TGTGCCTGGACCCATGGCCGGACAGGGCGCGCAGATACGCAGTATTTT. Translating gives CAWTHGRTGRADTQYF.

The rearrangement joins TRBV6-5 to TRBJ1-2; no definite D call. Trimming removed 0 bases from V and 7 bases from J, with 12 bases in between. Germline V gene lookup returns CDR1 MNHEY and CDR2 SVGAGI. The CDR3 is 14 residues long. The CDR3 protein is CASSYSPSVVGYTF. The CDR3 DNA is TGTGCCAGCAGTTACTCCCCTTCGGTGGTTGGCTACACCTTC.

CDR3 DNA sequence: TGCGCCAGCAGCATGGGACTAACCTACAATGAGCAGTTCTTC. Translation gives CASSMGLTYNEQFF. The J gene is TRBJ2-1, the V gene TRBV5-1; 7 bases align to TRBD2. The V and J ends lost 4 bases and 2 bases, in that order; junction bases with no gene match: 3. The CDR3 is 14 amino acids. Germline V gene data show CDR1 as SGHRS and CDR2 as YFSETQ. The complete variable domain, with remaining parts taken from reference TRBV5-1 and TRBJ2-1, reads KAGVTQTPRYLIKTRGQQVTLSCSPISGHRSVSWYQQTPGQGLQFLFEYFSETQRNKGNFPGRFSGRQFSNSRSEMNVSTLELGDSALYLCASSMGLTYNEQFFGPGTRLTVL.